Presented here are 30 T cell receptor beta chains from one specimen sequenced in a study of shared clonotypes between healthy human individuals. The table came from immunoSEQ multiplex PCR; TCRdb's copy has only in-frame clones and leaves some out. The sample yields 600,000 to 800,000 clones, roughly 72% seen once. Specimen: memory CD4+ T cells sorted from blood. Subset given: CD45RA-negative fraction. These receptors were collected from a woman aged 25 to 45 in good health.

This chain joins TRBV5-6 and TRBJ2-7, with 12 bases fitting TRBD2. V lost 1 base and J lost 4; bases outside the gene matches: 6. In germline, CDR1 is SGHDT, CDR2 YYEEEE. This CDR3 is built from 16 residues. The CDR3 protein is CASSLKASGRGYEQYF. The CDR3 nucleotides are TGTGCCAGCAGCTTGAAGGCTAGCGGGAGGGGATACGAGCAGTACTTC. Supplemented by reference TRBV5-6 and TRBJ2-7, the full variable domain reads DAGVTQSPTHLIKTRGQQVTLRCSPKSGHDTVSWYQQALGQGPQFIFQYYEEEERQRGNFPDRFSGHQFPNYSSELNVNALLLGDSALYLCASSLKASGRGYEQYFGPGTRLTVT.

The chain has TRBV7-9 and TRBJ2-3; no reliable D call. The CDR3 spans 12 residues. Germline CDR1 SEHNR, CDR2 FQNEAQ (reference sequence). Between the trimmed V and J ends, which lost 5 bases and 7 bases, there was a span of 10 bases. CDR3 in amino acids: CASSLARHTQYF. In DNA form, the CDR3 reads TGTGCCAGCAGCCTTGCAAGGCATACGCAGTATTTT.

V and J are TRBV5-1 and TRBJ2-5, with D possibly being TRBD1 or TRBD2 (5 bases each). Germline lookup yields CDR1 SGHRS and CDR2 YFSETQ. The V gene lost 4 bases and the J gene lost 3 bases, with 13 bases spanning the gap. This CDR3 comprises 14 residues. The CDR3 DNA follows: TGCGCCAGCAGCACCGGGGCTACCGAAGAGACCCAGTACTTC. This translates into CASSTGATEETQYF. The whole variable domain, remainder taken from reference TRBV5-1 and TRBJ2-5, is KAGVTQTPRYLIKTRGQQVTLSCSPISGHRSVSWYQQTPGQGLQFLFEYFSETQRNKGNFPGRFSGRQFSNSRSEMNVSTLELGDSALYLCASSTGATEETQYFGPGTRLLVL.

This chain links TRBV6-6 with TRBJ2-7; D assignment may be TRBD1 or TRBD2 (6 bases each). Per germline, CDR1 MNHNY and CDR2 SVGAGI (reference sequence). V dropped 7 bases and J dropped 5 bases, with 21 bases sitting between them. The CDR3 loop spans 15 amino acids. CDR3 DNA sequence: TGTGCCAGCAAAAATCTTGGGGGGCGCAGAAACGAGCAGTACTTC. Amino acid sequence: CASKNLGGRRNEQYF.

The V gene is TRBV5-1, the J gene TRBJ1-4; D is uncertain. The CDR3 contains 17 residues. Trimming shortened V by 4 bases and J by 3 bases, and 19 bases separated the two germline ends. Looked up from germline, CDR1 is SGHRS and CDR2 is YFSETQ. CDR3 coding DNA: TGCGCCAGCAGCATTAATGGGGTCGGGGTCGCTAATGAAAAACTGTTTTTT. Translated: CASSINGVGVANEKLFF. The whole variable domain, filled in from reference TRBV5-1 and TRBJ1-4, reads KAGVTQTPRYLIKTRGQQVTLSCSPISGHRSVSWYQQTPGQGLQFLFEYFSETQRNKGNFPGRFSGRQFSNSRSEMNVSTLELGDSALYLCASSINGVGVANEKLFFGSGTQLSVL.

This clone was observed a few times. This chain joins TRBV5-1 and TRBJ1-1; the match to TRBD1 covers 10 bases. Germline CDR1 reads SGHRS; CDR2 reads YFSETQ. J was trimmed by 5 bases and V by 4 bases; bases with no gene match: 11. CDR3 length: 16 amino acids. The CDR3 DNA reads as TGCGCCAGCAGCCCCTCCTCGACAGGGGGCAGTACTGAAGCTTTCTTT. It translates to CASSPSSTGGSTEAFF.

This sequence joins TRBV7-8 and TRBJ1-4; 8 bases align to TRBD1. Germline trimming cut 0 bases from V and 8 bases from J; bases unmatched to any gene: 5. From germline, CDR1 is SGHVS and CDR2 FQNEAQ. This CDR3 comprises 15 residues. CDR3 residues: CASSLADRGREKLFF. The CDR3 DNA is TGTGCCAGCAGCTTAGCCGACAGGGGAAGGGAAAAACTGTTTTTT.

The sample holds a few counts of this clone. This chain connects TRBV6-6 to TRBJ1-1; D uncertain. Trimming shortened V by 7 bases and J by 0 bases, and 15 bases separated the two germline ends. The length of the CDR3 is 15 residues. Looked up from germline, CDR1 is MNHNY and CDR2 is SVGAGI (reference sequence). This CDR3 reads CASIRGRYMNTEAFF. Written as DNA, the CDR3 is TGTGCCAGCATCAGAGGACGGTACATGAACACTGAAGCTTTCTTT.

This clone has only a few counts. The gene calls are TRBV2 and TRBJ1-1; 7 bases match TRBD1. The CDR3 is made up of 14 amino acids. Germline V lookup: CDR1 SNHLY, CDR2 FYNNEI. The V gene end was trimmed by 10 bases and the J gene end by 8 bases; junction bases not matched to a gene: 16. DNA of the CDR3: TGTGCCATAAAGGACAGGTCCCCACGTAACGAAGCTTTCTTT. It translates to CAIKDRSPRNEAFF.

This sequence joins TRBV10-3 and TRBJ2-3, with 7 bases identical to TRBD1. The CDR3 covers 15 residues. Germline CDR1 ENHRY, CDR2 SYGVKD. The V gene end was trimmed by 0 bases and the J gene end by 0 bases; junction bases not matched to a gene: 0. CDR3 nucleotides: TGTGCCATCAGTGAGTCGGGACAGAGCACAGATACGCAGTATTTT. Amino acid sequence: CAISESGQSTDTQYF.

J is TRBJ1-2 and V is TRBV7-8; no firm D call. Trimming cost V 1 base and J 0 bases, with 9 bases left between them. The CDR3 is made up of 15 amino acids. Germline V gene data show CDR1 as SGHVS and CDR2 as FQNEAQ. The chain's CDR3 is CASSLGSASNYGYTF. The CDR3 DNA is TGTGCCAGCAGCTTAGGTTCAGCTTCTAACTATGGCTACACCTTC.

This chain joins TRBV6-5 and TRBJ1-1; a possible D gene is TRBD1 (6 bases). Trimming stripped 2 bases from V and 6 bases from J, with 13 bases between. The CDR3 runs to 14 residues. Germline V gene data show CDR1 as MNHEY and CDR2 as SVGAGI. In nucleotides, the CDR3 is TGTGCCAGCAGTTACACAGGGCAGTCGGCTGAAGCTTTCTTT. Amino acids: CASSYTGQSAEAFF.

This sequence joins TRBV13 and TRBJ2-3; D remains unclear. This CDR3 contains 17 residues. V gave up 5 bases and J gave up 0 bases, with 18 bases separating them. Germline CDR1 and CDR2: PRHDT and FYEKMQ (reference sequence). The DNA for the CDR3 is TGTGCCAGCAGCCAAACCCCGTTTTCTGGGAGCACAGATACGCAGTATTTT. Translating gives CASSQTPFSGSTDTQYF.

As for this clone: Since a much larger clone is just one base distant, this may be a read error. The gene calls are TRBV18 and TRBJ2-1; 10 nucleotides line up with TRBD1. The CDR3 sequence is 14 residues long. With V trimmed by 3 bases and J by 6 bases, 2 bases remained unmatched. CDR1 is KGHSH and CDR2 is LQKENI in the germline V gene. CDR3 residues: CASSPGTGANEQFF. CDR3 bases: TGTGCCAGCTCACCCGGGACAGGGGCCAATGAGCAGTTCTTC.

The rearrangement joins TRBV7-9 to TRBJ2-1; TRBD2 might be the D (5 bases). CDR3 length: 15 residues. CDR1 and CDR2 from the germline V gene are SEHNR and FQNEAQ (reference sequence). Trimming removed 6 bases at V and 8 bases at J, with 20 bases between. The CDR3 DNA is TGTGCCAGCAGTCCCAAACTAGTTCATCGGGATGAGCAGTTCTTC. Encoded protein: CASSPKLVHRDEQFF.

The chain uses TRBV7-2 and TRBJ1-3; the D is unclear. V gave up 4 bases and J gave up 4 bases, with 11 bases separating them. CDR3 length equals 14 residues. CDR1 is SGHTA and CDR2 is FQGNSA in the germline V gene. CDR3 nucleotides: TGTGCCAGCAGCTCAAGACATAACGGAAACACCATATATTTT. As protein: CASSSRHNGNTIYF.

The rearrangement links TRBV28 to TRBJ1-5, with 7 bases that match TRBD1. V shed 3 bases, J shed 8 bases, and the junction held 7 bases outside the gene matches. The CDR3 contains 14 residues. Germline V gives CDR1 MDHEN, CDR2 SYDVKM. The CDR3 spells CASSFGRGEKPQHF. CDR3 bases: TGTGCCAGCAGTTTTGGCAGGGGGGAGAAGCCCCAGCATTTT.

In nucleotides, the CDR3 is TGTGCCTGGAGTGGGGGGGGTCTTGCAGATACGCAGTATTTT. The encoded protein is CAWSGGGLADTQYF. V usage is TRBV30 and J usage is TRBJ2-3; 7 nucleotides agree with TRBD2. The V and J ends lost 1 base and 4 bases, in that order; junction bases with no gene match: 5. CDR1 is GTSNPN, CDR2 SVGIG, per germline (reference sequence). This CDR3 contains 14 residues.

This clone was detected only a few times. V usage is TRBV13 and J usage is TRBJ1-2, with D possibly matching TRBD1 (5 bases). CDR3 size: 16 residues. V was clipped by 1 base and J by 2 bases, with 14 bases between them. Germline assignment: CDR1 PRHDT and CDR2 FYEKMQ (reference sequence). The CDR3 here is CASSLEVQGGNYGYTF. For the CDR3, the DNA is TGTGCCAGCAGCTTAGAGGTCCAGGGAGGCAACTATGGCTACACCTTC.

The CDR3 DNA follows: TGCAGCGTGGGGGACAGTTGGAGCGGGGAGACCCAGTACTTC. It translates to CSVGDSWSGETQYF. The chain recombines TRBV29-1 with TRBJ2-5; a possible D gene is TRBD1 (7 bases). Germline V gene lookup returns CDR1 SQVTM and CDR2 ANQGSEA. The CDR3 consists of 14 residues. Trimming shortened V by 6 bases and J by 5 bases, and 19 bases separated the two germline ends.

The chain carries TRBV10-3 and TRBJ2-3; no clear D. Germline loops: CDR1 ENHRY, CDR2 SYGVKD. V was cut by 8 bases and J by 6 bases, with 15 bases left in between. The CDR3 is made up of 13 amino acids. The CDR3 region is CAISNLTGDTQYF. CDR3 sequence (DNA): TGTGCCATCTCCAATCTAACTGGGGATACGCAGTATTTT.

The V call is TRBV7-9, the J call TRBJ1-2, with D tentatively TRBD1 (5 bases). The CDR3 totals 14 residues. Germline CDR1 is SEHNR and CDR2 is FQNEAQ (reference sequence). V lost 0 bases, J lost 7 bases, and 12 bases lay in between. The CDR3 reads CASSLASGFSGYTF. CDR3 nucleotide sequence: TGTGCCAGCAGCTTAGCATCAGGGTTCAGTGGCTACACCTTC.

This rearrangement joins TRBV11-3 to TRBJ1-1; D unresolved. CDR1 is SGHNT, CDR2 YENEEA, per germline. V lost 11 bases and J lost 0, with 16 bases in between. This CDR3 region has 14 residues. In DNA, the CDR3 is TGTGCCGATAAACCGCTCGCAATGAACACTGAAGCTTTCTTT. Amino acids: CADKPLAMNTEAFF.

The CDR3 coding sequence is TGTGCCAGTAGTATGTCTAGCGAGACCCACCGGGAGCTGTTTTTT. It specifies CASSMSSETHRELFF. The chain couples TRBV19 to TRBJ2-2; D is perhaps TRBD2 (6 bases). The CDR3 is 15 amino acids. V was trimmed by 3 bases and J by 9 bases, leaving 17 bases between them. The germline CDR1 and CDR2 sequences are LNHDA and SQIVND (reference sequence).

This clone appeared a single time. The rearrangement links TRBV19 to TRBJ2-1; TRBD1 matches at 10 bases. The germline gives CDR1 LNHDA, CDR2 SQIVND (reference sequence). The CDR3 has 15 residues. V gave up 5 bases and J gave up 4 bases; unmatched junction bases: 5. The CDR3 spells CASSPRQGAYNEQFF. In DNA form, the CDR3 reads TGTGCCAGTAGTCCCCGACAGGGGGCGTACAATGAGCAGTTCTTC. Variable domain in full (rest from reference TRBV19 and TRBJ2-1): DGGITQSPKYLFRKEGQNVTLSCEQNLNHDAMYWYRQDPGQGLRLIYYSQIVNDFQKGDIAEGYSVSREKKESFPLTVTSAQKNPTAFYLCASSPRQGAYNEQFFGPGTRLTVL.

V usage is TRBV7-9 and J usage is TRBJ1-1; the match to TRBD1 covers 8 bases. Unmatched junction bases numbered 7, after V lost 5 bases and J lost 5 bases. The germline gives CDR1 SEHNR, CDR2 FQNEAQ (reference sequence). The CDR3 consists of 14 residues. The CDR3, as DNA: TGTGCCAGCAGCAAGGGGACAGGAGGGACTGAAGCTTTCTTT. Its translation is CASSKGTGGTEAFF.

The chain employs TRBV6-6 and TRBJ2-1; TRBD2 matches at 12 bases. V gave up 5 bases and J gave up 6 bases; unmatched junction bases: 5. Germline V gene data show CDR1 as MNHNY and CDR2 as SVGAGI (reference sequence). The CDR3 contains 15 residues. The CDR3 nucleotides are TGTGCCAGCAGTGGCCTAGCGGGAGGGAGCAATGAGCAGTTCTTC. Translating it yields CASSGLAGGSNEQFF.

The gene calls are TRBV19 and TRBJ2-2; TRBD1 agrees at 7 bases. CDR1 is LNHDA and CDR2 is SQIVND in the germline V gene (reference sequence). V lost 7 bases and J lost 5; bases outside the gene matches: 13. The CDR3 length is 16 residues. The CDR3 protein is CASTPTGMFGTGELFF. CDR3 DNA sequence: TGTGCCAGTACCCCGACAGGGATGTTCGGAACCGGGGAGCTGTTTTTT.

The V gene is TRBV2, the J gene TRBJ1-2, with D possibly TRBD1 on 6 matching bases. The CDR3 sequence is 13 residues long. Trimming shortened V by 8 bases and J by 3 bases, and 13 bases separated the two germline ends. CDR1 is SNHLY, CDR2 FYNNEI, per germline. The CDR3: CASQFPGDYGYTF. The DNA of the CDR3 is TGTGCCAGCCAGTTCCCAGGGGACTATGGCTACACCTTC.

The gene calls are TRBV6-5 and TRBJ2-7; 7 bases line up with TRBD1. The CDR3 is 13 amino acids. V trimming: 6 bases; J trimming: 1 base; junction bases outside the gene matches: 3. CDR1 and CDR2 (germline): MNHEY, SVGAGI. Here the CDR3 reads CASSRQGSYEQYF. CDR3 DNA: TGTGCCAGCAGCCGACAGGGTTCCTACGAGCAGTACTTC.